The 25 T cell receptor beta chains presented below share a single source sample, sequenced in a study of blood T cell repertoires in COVID-19 (dated by TCRdb to the early 2020s). The library was prepared using the immunoSEQ multiplex PCR assay. TCRdb took over this immuneACCESS table, retaining in-frame rearrangements with V and J assigned. Such tables are incomplete; in checked studies, under half of the missing clones stem from an unresolved V gene, and the remainder is unexplained. The sample profile shows under 350,000 clones; roughly nine tenths of them were found once. Together, the top ten hold approximately 1.8% of the sample. Material for sequencing was peripheral blood. The receptors stem from a woman aged 30 to 39 with COVID-19, enrolled during active disease.

This clone was counted a single time. The chain combines TRBV3-1 (or the pseudogene TRBV3-2) with TRBJ2-5, with 13 positions matching TRBD2. This CDR3 is built from 15 residues. In germline, CDR1 is LGHDT, CDR2 YNNKEL (reference sequence). Trimming at V came to 4 bases and at J to 4 bases, leaving 3 bases not matched to a gene. The CDR3 DNA reads TGTGCCAGCAGCCGGCGGACTAGCGGGGGAGAGACCCAGTACTTC. Translation: CASSRRTSGGETQYF.

The chain joins TRBV6-2 or TRBV6-3 to TRBJ2-7, with TRBD2 matching over 7 bases. CDR1 and CDR2 from the germline V gene are MNHEY and SVGEGT. The CDR3 covers 13 residues. V dropped 5 bases and J dropped 2; count of bases not matched to a gene: 3. CDR3 nucleotides: TGTGCCAGCAGTAGAGCGGGAACCTACGAGCAGTACTTC. This sequence encodes CASSRAGTYEQYF.

The chain carries TRBV7-2 and TRBJ2-6; D is ambiguous. Per germline, CDR1 SGHTA and CDR2 FQGNSA. This CDR3 has 14 residues. The V end was cut by 5 bases, the J end by 2 bases, with 7 bases between. CDR3 nucleotides: TGTGCCAGCAGCCTAAGTGCTGGGGCCAACGTCCTGACTTTC. Protein product: CASSLSAGANVLTF.

The chain couples TRBV9 to TRBJ2-2, with 10 bases lining up with TRBD2. The CDR3 totals 17 residues. V trimming: 4 bases; J trimming: 5 bases; junction bases outside the gene matches: 11. Germline-derived CDR1 and CDR2 are SGDLS and YYNGEE. The CDR3 protein is CASSLRAGGPITGELFF. The CDR3, as DNA: TGTGCCAGCAGCTTGCGAGCGGGGGGGCCTATTACCGGGGAGCTGTTTTTT.

V usage is TRBV19 and J usage is TRBJ1-5; D not certain. Trimming cost V 3 bases and J 0 bases, with 15 bases left between them. The CDR3 runs 17 residues. Germline CDR1 is LNHDA and CDR2 is SQIVND (reference sequence). This CDR3 reads CASSISHMGYSNQPQHF. CDR3 bases: TGTGCCAGTAGTATCTCTCATATGGGCTATAGCAATCAGCCCCAGCATTTT.

This chain links TRBV29-1 with TRBJ2-1, with TRBD2 identical over 10 bases. Trimming cost V 1 base and J 9 bases; bases outside gene matches: 12. The CDR3 totals 16 residues. Germline CDR1 and CDR2: SQVTM and ANQGSEA. The DNA of the CDR3 is TGCAGCGTTGAAGCTAGCGGGGGCATGGAGTCGGGTGAGCAGTTCTTC. Protein sequence: CSVEASGGMESGEQFF.

The chain couples TRBV7-2 to TRBJ1-1; D remains unclear. Germline lookup yields CDR1 SGHTA and CDR2 FQGNSA. This CDR3 region has 16 residues. V was cut by 3 bases and J by 3 bases, with 17 bases left in between. The CDR3 sequence: CASSLVGGGIHTEAFF. The CDR3 bases are TGTGCCAGCAGCTTGGTGGGAGGAGGTATTCACACTGAAGCTTTCTTT.

The J gene is TRBJ2-7, the V gene TRBV4-3, with a weak D call TRBD1 (5 bases). Deletions cut 1 base from V and 1 base from J, with 11 bases between. Germline V gene sequence: CDR1 LGHNA, CDR2 YSLEER. The CDR3 loop spans 15 amino acids. In DNA form, the CDR3 reads TGCGCCAGCAGCCAAGTCCATGGGGCATCCTACGAGCAGTACTTC. Encoded protein: CASSQVHGASYEQYF.

The chain is built from TRBV7-2 and TRBJ2-2; 9 positions agree with TRBD2. The germline V gene has CDR1 SGHTA and CDR2 FQGNSA. This CDR3 has 18 amino acids. J lost 1 base, V lost 1 base, and 7 bases had no gene match. The CDR3 DNA follows: TGTGCCAGCAGCTTAGGGGGGCTAGCGGGGAGGAACACCGGGGAGCTGTTTTTT. It is translated as CASSLGGLAGRNTGELFF.

This chain uses TRBV11-2 with TRBJ2-1; D not resolved. The CDR3 has 16 residues. Germline lookup yields CDR1 SGHAT and CDR2 FQNNGV. With 0 bases removed from V and 0 bases from J, the gap between germline ends came to 9 bases. DNA for the CDR3: TGTGCCAGCAGCTTAGATCTGGAGAGCTCCTACAATGAGCAGTTCTTC. Protein sequence: CASSLDLESSYNEQFF.

The chain has TRBV5-4 and TRBJ1-4; D not certain. V dropped 9 bases and J dropped 4 bases, with 13 bases sitting between them. Germline lookup yields CDR1 SGHNT and CDR2 YYREEE (reference sequence). The length of the CDR3 is 13 residues. The CDR3: CATSGVGNEKLFF. The CDR3 nucleotides read TGTGCCACCAGTGGAGTGGGTAATGAAAAACTGTTTTTT.

The chain has TRBV7-2 and TRBJ2-3, with 11 bases matching TRBD2. Germline CDR1 is SGHTA and CDR2 is FQGNSA. The length of the CDR3 is 17 residues. V lost 6 bases and J lost 5; bases outside the gene matches: 13. CDR3 sequence: CASSRPMTSGDGDTQYF. CDR3 in DNA: TGTGCCAGCAGTCGACCAATGACTAGCGGGGACGGAGATACGCAGTATTTT. The full variable domain, rest sourced from reference TRBV7-2 and TRBJ2-3, is GAGVSQSPSNKVTEKGKDVELRCDPISGHTALYWYRQSLGQGLEFLIYFQGNSAPDKSGLPSDRFSAERTGGSVSTLTIQRTQQEDSAVYLCASSRPMTSGDGDTQYFGPGTRLTVL.

In this sample, this clone turned up once. The chain joins TRBV4-1 to TRBJ2-3, with TRBD2 identical over 11 bases. The CDR3 runs to 17 residues. With 4 bases clipped from V and 1 base from J, the junction kept 7 bases outside the gene matches. CDR1 is MGHRA, CDR2 YSYEKL, per germline. The DNA of the CDR3 is TGCGCCAGCAGCCTGACTGGTAGCGGGGGGGGCACAGATACGCAGTATTTT. Amino acid sequence: CASSLTGSGGGTDTQYF.

The V and J genes are TRBV9 and TRBJ2-3, with D possibly TRBD2 on 7 matching bases. Trimming pared 3 bases from V and 1 base from J, leaving 15 bases between. In germline, CDR1 is SGDLS, CDR2 YYNGEE. CDR3 size: 16 residues. The CDR3 nucleotides are TGTGCCAGCAGCGAGAGGGGGGGGACCCGCACAGATACGCAGTATTTT. Its protein is CASSERGGTRTDTQYF.

The chain employs TRBV6-4 and TRBJ2-1; D is unclear. This CDR3 is built from 13 residues. CDR1 and CDR2 (germline): MRHNA, SNTAGT. Trimming stripped 2 bases from V and 4 bases from J, with 6 bases between. In nucleotides, the CDR3 is TGTGCCAGCAGTGACACGGAGTACAATGAGCAGTTCTTC. Its translation is CASSDTEYNEQFF.

The chain is built from TRBV5-1 and TRBJ1-6; TRBD1 agrees at 10 bases. Germline lookup yields CDR1 SGHRS and CDR2 YFSETQ. The CDR3 contains 14 residues. V lost 4 bases and J lost 11; bases outside the gene matches: 6. DNA for the CDR3: TGCGCCAGCAGCCTCGGGACAGGGGCGACACCCCTCCACTTT. Translated: CASSLGTGATPLHF.

CDR3 sequence (DNA): TGTGCCAGCAGCGGGCGGGGGGGCAGCACAGATACGCAGTATTTT. Its protein is CASSGRGGSTDTQYF. The chain links TRBV7-2 to TRBJ2-3, with 9 bases matching TRBD2. The junction had 3 bases not matched to a gene; V was cut back by 5 bases and J by 0 bases. The CDR3 spans 15 residues. Germline V CDR1 and CDR2: SGHTA, FQGNSA.

This clone was observed a single time. The V call is TRBV29-1, the J call TRBJ1-1; D unclear. CDR3 length: 12 residues. Trimming stripped 3 bases from V and 0 bases from J, with 5 bases between. The germline V gene encodes CDR1 SQVTM and CDR2 ANQGSEA. The CDR3 reads CSVESMNTEAFF. For the CDR3, the DNA is TGCAGCGTTGAGTCCATGAACACTGAAGCTTTCTTT.

This rearrangement joins TRBV6-1 to TRBJ2-1; TRBD1 might be the D (7 bases). Trimming took 2 bases from V and 10 from J, leaving 15 bases between them. CDR3 length equals 14 residues. Germline values: CDR1 MNHNS, CDR2 SASEGT. CDR3: CASSEPGGRLEQFF. The CDR3 nucleotides are TGTGCCAGCAGTGAACCAGGGGGGCGGTTAGAGCAGTTCTTC.

The chain joins TRBV11-3 to TRBJ2-1; D perhaps matches TRBD2 (5 bases). Germline assignment: CDR1 SGHNT and CDR2 YENEEA. With 5 bases removed from V and 9 bases from J, the gap between germline ends came to 20 bases. The CDR3 covers 15 residues. The CDR3 sequence is CASSPSGPAGFEQFF. CDR3 nucleotides: TGTGCCAGCAGCCCGAGCGGCCCCGCCGGGTTTGAGCAGTTCTTC.

A single count supports this clone. The chain carries TRBV11-1 and TRBJ2-1; D gene ambiguous. The CDR3 runs 13 residues. V shed 5 bases and J shed 6 bases, with 11 bases lying between them. Germline V gene lookup returns CDR1 SGHAT and CDR2 FQDESV (reference sequence). The CDR3 DNA sequence: TGTGCCAGCAGCCTAGGCGCCGTCAATGAGCAGTTCTTC. Residues: CASSLGAVNEQFF.

This clone was observed once. The J gene is TRBJ2-2, the V gene TRBV5-5; 9 bases are a match to TRBD1. The ends lost 2 bases at V and 3 bases at J; junction bases unmatched: 8. The CDR3 is 17 amino acids. CDR1 SGHKS and CDR2 YYEKEE come from the germline V gene (reference sequence). The DNA for the CDR3 is TGTGCCAGCAGCTTCGGGACAGGGTTTGTCTACACCGGGGAGCTGTTTTTT. As protein: CASSFGTGFVYTGELFF.

On this clone itself: One end of the junction fails to match germline, which may point to a read error. The chain uses TRBV20-1 and TRBJ2-2, with D tentatively TRBD2 (5 bases). This CDR3 comprises 15 residues. Germline loops: CDR1 DFQATT, CDR2 SNEGSKA (reference sequence). The CDR3 here is CSASHPGTNTGELFF. CDR3 coding DNA: TGCAGCGCTAGTCACCCGGGGACGAACACCGGGGAGCTGTTTTTT.

The CDR3 spells CASSIQGRGNQPQHF. The CDR3 DNA reads as TGTGCCAGTAGTATACAGGGGCGTGGCAATCAGCCCCAGCATTTT. V and J are TRBV19 and TRBJ1-5; a possible D gene is TRBD1 (6 bases). V lost 2 bases to trimming and J lost 2 bases, with 10 bases between them. In germline, CDR1 is LNHDA, CDR2 SQIVND (reference sequence). This CDR3 contains 15 residues.

This chain connects TRBV4-3 to TRBJ1-1, with D uncertain. CDR1 and CDR2 (germline): LGHNA, YSLEER. The CDR3 spans 16 residues. The V end lost 0 bases, the J end lost 1 base, and 12 bases lay between the germline ends. CDR3 loop: CASSQDGPPTNTEAFF. The CDR3 coding sequence is TGCGCCAGCAGCCAAGATGGCCCCCCAACGAACACTGAAGCTTTCTTT.